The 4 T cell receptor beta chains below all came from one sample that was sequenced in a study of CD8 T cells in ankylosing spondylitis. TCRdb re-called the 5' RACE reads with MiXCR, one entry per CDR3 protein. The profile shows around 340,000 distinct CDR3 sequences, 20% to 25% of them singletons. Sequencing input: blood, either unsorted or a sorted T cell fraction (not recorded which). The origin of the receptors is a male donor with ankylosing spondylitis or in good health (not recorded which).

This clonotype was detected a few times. The CDR3 coding sequence is TGTGCCAGCAAACAGGGGGCTTTCTACGAGCAGTACTTC. This codes for CASKQGAFYEQYF. The chain is built from TRBV27 and TRBJ2-7; TRBD1 aligns across 9 bases. The CDR3 is 13 amino acids. The trim removed 7 bases at V and 3 bases at J, leaving 4 bases unmatched. The germline CDR1 and CDR2 sequences are MNHEY and SMNVEV (reference sequence).

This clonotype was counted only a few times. The CDR3 protein is CASSQEYPGPSTEAFF. Here the CDR3 DNA reads TGCGCCAGCAGCCAAGAATATCCGGGGCCTTCAACTGAAGCTTTCTTT. The chain uses TRBV4-1 and TRBJ1-1, with D perhaps TRBD1 (5 bases). The CDR3 runs 16 residues. Trimming cost V 0 bases and J 5 bases, with 16 bases left between them. Germline assignment: CDR1 MGHRA and CDR2 YSYEKL.

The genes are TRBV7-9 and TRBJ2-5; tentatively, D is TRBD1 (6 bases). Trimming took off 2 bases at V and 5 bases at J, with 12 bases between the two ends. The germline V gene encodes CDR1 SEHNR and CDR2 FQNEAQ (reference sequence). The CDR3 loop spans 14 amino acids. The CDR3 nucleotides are TGTGCCAGCAGCTTACCACAGGGCGCGGAGACCCAGTACTTC. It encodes CASSLPQGAETQYF.

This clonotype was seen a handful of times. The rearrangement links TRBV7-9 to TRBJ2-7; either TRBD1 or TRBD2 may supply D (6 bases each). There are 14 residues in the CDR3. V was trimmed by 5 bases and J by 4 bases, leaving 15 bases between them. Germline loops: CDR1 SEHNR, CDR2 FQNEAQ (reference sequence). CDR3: CASSGRDIKYEQYF. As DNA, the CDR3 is TGTGCCAGCAGCGGGCGGGACATCAAGTACGAGCAGTACTTC.